A single sample is the source of the 6 T cell receptor beta chains below, sequenced in a study of technical replicates of blood from several donors. Some clones are missing from TCRdb's copy, which holds only in-frame ones; the method was immunoSEQ multiplex PCR. This table has about 78,000 clones, roughly 93% appearing once. The sample consisted of T cells isolated from PBMCs. The receptors here all came from a human donor in good health.

The chain joins TRBV7-9 to TRBJ2-5, with 14 positions matching TRBD2. The CDR3 extends over 18 amino acids. The ends lost 5 bases at V and 4 bases at J; junction bases unmatched: 12. CDR1 is SEHNR and CDR2 is FQNEAQ in the germline V gene (reference sequence). The CDR3 nucleotides read TGTGCCAGCAGCCGTCGACTAGCGGGAGGGCGATCAGGAGAGACCCAGTACTTC. Translation gives CASSRRLAGGRSGETQYF.

CDR3 sequence reads: CASKVWGGNEQFF. CDR3 coding DNA: TGTGCCAGCAAGGTCTGGGGAGGCAATGAGCAGTTCTTC. This chain connects TRBV2 to TRBJ2-1, with D possibly being TRBD2 (6 bases). V lost 7 bases and J 6 bases, leaving 13 bases between the germline ends. Per germline, CDR1 SNHLY and CDR2 FYNNEI. The CDR3 loop spans 13 amino acids.

This clone occurred once. The chain is built from TRBV2 and TRBJ2-7; 10 nucleotides agree with TRBD1. In germline, CDR1 is SNHLY, CDR2 FYNNEI. Trimming removed 4 bases from V and 4 bases from J; junction bases left unmatched: 4. There are 14 residues in the CDR3. Written as DNA, the CDR3 is TGTGCCAGCAGTGTGCGGACAGGGGGGTACGAGCAGTACTTC. This translates into CASSVRTGGYEQYF.

This chain links TRBV14 with TRBJ1-1; D may be TRBD1 (6 bases). The CDR3 runs to 14 residues. Germline assignment: CDR1 SGHDN and CDR2 FVKESK. V shed 4 bases and J shed 8 bases, with 17 bases lying between them. The CDR3 protein is CASSPGWGRAEAFF. The CDR3 DNA reads TGTGCCAGCAGCCCCGGCTGGGGGCGGGCCGAAGCTTTCTTT.

The chain carries TRBV4-2 and TRBJ2-7; 13 bases are a match to TRBD2. The junction had 9 bases not matched to a gene; V was cut back by 0 bases and J by 7 bases. From germline, CDR1 is LGHNA and CDR2 YNFKEQ. The CDR3 length is 17 residues. CDR3 region: CASSQEGLAGLYEEQYF. In DNA, the CDR3 is TGTGCCAGCAGCCAAGAGGGACTAGCGGGACTATACGAGGAGCAGTACTTC.

V and J are TRBV4-1 and TRBJ2-7; a weak D match, TRBD2 (6 bases). The germline gives CDR1 MGHRA, CDR2 YSYEKL. V was clipped by 0 bases and J by 2 bases, with 14 bases between them. The CDR3 totals 16 residues. Here the CDR3 reads CASSQERGTSPYEQYF. For the CDR3, the DNA is TGCGCCAGCAGCCAAGAAAGGGGAACTAGCCCCTACGAGCAGTACTTC.